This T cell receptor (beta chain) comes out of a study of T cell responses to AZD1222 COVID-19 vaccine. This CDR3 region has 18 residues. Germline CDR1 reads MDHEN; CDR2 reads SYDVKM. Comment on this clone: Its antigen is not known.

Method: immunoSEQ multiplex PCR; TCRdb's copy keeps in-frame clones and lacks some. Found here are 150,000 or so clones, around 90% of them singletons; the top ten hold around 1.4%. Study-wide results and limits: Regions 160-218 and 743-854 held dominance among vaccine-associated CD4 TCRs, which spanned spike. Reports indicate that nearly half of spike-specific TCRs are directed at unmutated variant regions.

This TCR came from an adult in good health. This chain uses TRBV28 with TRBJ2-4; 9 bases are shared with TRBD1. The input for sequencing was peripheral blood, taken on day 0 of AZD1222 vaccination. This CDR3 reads CAITPGQGLIRAKNIQYF. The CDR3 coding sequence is TGTGCTATTACCCCGGGACAGGGTCTGATCAGAGCCAAAAACATTCAGTACTTC.